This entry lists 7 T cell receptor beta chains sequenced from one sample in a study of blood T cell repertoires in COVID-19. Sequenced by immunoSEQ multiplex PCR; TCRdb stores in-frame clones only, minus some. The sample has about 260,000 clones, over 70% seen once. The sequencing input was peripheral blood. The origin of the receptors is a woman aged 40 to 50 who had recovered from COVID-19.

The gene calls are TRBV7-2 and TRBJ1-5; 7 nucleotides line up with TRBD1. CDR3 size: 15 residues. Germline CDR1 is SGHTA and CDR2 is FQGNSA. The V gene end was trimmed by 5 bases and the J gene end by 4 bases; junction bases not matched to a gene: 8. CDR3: CASSAGTAANQPQHF. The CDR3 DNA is TGTGCCAGCAGCGCCGGGACAGCGGCAAATCAGCCCCAGCATTTT.

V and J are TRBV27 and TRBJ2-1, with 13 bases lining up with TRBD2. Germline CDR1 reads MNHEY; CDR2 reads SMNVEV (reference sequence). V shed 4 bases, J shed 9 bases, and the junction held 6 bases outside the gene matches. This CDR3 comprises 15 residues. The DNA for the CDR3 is TGTGCCAGCAGTTCCCGGACTAGCGGGGGTAGTGAGCAGTTCTTC. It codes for CASSSRTSGGSEQFF.

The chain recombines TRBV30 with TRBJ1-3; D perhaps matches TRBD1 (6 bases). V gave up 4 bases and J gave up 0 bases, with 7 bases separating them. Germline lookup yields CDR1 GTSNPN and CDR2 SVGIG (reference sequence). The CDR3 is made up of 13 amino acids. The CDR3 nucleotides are TGTGCCTGGACAGGGGACTCTGGAAACACCATATATTTT. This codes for CAWTGDSGNTIYF.

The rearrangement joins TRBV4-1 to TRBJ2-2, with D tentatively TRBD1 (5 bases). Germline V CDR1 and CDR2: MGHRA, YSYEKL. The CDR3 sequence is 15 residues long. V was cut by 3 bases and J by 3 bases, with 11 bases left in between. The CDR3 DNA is TGCGCCAGCAGCCAGGCACCAGGGTACACCGGGGAGCTGTTTTTT. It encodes CASSQAPGYTGELFF.

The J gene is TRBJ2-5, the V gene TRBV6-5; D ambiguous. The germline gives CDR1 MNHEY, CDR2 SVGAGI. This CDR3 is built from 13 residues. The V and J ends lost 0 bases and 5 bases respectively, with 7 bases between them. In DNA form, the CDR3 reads TGTGCCAGCAGTTACTCGAGGTCTGAGACCCAGTACTTC. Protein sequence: CASSYSRSETQYF.

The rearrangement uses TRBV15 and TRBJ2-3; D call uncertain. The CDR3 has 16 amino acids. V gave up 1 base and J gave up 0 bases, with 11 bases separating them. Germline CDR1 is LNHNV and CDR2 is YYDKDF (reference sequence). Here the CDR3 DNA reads TGTGCCACCAGCAGAGGCACGGAGACTAGCACAGATACGCAGTATTTT. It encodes CATSRGTETSTDTQYF.

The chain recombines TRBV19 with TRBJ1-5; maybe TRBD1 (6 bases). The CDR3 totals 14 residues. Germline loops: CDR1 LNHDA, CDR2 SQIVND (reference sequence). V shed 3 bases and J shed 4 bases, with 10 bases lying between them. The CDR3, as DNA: TGTGCCAGTAGTATGGGGGCCCTGAATCAGCCCCAGCATTTT. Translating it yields CASSMGALNQPQHF.